This T cell receptor (beta chain) was identified during a study of tissue T cells after allogeneic stem cell transplantation. Repertoires were generated with immunoSEQ multiplex PCR, while TCRdb's copy carries only in-frame clones and drops some. This sample yields 25,000 to 30,000 clones, of which over 75% are seen a single time; roughly 4% belongs to the top ten. With 3 bases clipped from V and 5 bases from J, the junction kept 0 bases outside the gene matches. The germline CDR1 and CDR2 sequences are SGHAT and FQNNGV. The CDR3 loop spans 12 amino acids. Sequencing was performed on blood, taken before transplantation. J is TRBJ2-7 and V is TRBV11-2; TRBD1 matches at 8 bases. The sequence derives from a woman aged 18-49 years who later had graft-versus-host disease after an allogeneic stem cell transplant. CDR3 bases: TGTGCCAGCAGCTTGGACAGGGACGAGCAGTACTTC. Its protein is CASSLDRDEQYF.